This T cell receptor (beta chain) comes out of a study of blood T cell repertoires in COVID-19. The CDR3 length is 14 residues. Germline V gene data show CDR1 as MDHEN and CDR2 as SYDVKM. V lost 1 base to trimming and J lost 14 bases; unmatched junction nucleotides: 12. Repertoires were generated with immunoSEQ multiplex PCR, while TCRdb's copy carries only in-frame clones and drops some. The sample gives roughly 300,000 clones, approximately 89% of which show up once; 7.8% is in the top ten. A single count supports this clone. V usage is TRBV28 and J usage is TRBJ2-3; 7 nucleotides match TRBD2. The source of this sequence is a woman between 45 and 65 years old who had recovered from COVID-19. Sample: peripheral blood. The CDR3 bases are TGTGCCAGCAGTTTATCGGGAGGAGGGTTCACACCGTATTTT. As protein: CASSLSGGGFTPYF. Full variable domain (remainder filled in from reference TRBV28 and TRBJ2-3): DVKVTQSSRYLVKRTGEKVFLECVQDMDHENMFWYRQDPGLGLRLIYFSYDVKMKEKGDIPEGYSVSREKKERFSLILESASTNQTSMYLCASSLSGGGFTPYFGPGTRLTVL.